In its sample, the clone carrying this T cell receptor beta chain was seen a few times. A multiplex PCR was run with 60 Vbeta primers and 13 Jbeta primers. Clones were sequenced by immunoSEQ multiplex PCR, and TCRdb holds only the in-frame ones, with some missing. This table holds some 150,000 clones, around 72% found once. The source of the sample is a study of cytomegalovirus exposure and HLA in healthy donors. V was cut by 6 bases and J by 9 bases, with 27 bases left in between. The V gene's germline CDR1 is MNHEY and CDR2 SMNVEV (reference sequence). This CDR3 region has 18 residues. Sequences were obtained from PBMCs. The clonotype was recovered from a human donor in good health. This chain connects TRBV27 to TRBJ1-6, with unresolved D. In nucleotides, the CDR3 is TGTGCCAGCAGCTCCAGGACTTTGCACAAAATGGGGAGTTCACCCCTCCACTTT. Its protein product is CASSSRTLHKMGSSPLHF.